This T cell receptor (beta chain) originates from a study of T cells in Graves' hyperthyroidism and ophthalmopathy. This clonotype was counted ten times or more. Its antigen is unidentified. The CDR3 has 13 amino acids. The V gene end was trimmed by 7 bases and the J gene end by 4 bases; junction bases not matched to a gene: 6. Germline assignment: CDR1 SNHLY and CDR2 FYNNEI. Amplification yielded TCR beta CDR3 regions, with RNA transcripts as the source. The HTBI primer set drove a first-round RT-PCR of the TCR CDR3. TCRdb ran MiXCR on the multiplex PCR reads and lists one entry per CDR3 protein. The sample comprises a few hundred thousand distinct CDR3 sequences, roughly 13% of which are singletons, and 5% to 6% rests with the top ten. General study points: Ophthalmopathy and stable hyperthyroidism were told apart by a 13 V-J model.

The V and J genes are TRBV2 and TRBJ1-1; 7 bases fit TRBD1. This sequence was found in a young woman with Graves' hyperthyroidism. Material: blood. CDR3 amino acids: CASIETGFTEAFF. The CDR3 coding sequence is TGTGCCAGCATCGAGACAGGGTTCACTGAAGCTTTCTTT.